This T cell receptor (beta chain) appears in the sequencing data of a study of T cells after yellow fever vaccination. The germline CDR1 and CDR2 sequences are SGHTS and YDEGEE. The V and J ends lost 5 bases and 6 bases respectively, with 9 bases between them. This CDR3 comprises 11 residues. Using its own MiXCR run on the 5' RACE reads, TCRdb lists one record per CDR3 protein. The table records 250,000 to 350,000 distinct CDR3 sequences, around 6.8% of them present only once. This clonotype was counted only a few times. The rearrangement joins TRBV5-8 to TRBJ2-7; D is perhaps TRBD1 (5 bases). The sample here was PBMCs, taken around 45 days after the first yellow fever vaccination. This receptor was taken from a man between 18 and 29 years old who received the YFV17D yellow fever vaccine. This CDR3 is CASRNQGEQYF. CDR3 bases: TGTGCCAGCAGGAACCAGGGCGAGCAGTACTTC.